A single sample gave rise to the 5 T cell receptor beta chains below, sequenced in a study of blood T cells in healthy people across ages. Together with a sample-barcoded 5' primer, a J-beta primer mix was included in a second PCR lasting roughly 6 to 12 cycles. MiXCR was run by TCRdb on the 5' RACE reads, yielding one entry per CDR3 protein. The data contain about 780,000 distinct CDR3 sequences, around two thirds of them singletons. The specimen sequenced was blood. Every receptor here comes from a man between 25 and 39 years old in good health.

The chain links TRBV5-4 to TRBJ2-1; D remains ambiguous. The CDR3 spans 16 residues. Per germline, CDR1 SGHNT and CDR2 YYREEE (reference sequence). The ends were cut back, 5 bases at V and 0 bases at J, with 15 bases in the middle. CDR3 bases: TGTGCCAGCAGATACGGACGCGGAAGCTCCTACAATGAGCAGTTCTTC. This sequence encodes CASRYGRGSSYNEQFF.

The chain uses TRBV15 and TRBJ2-5; D is unresolved. The CDR3 sequence is 13 residues long. Per germline, CDR1 LNHNV and CDR2 YYDKDF (reference sequence). Trimming took 9 bases from V and 11 from J, leaving 22 bases between them. CDR3 region: CATTMGIANEQYF. DNA of the CDR3: TGTGCCACGACAATGGGAATCGCAAATGAGCAGTACTTC.

The rearrangement links TRBV28 to TRBJ2-3; TRBD2 might be the D (6 bases). Per germline, CDR1 MDHEN and CDR2 SYDVKM. This CDR3 has 15 residues. Trimming took off 5 bases at V and 1 base at J, with 13 bases between the two ends. Here the CDR3 DNA reads TGTGCCAGCAGTCCCTCTCCGGGGGGCACAGATACGCAGTATTTT. This codes for CASSPSPGGTDTQYF.

This sequence joins TRBV12-3 or TRBV12-4 and TRBJ1-2; 11 bases line up with TRBD1. V was pared by 8 bases and J by 5 bases, with 4 bases of the junction left unmatched. This CDR3 has 13 amino acids. The CDR3 is CASWDRGVYGYTF. Written as DNA, the CDR3 is TGTGCCAGCTGGGACAGGGGGGTGTATGGCTACACCTTC.

The chain uses TRBV10-3 and TRBJ2-4; 10 bases align to TRBD1. The V segment lost 3 bases and the J segment 13 bases; nucleotides outside the gene matches: 9. Germline V gene sequence: CDR1 ENHRY, CDR2 SYGVKD. CDR3 length: 14 residues. The CDR3 DNA is TGTGCCATCAGTGATGGGGGACAGGGGTACAAGCAGTACTTC. Its protein product is CAISDGGQGYKQYF.